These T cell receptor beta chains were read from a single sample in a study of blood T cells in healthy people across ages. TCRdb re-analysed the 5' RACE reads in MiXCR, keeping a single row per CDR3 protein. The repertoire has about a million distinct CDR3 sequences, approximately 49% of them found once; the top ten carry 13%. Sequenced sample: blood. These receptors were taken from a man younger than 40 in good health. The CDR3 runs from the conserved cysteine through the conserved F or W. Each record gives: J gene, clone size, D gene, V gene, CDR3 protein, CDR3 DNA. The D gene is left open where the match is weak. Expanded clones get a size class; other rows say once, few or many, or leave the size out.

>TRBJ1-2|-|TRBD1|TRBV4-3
CASSQDRTGGVIRPGGYTF
TGCGCCAGCAGCCAAGACCGTACAGGGGGCGTGATCCGTCCTGGAGGCTACACCTTC
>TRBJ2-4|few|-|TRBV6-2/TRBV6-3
CASGDGAGLLSKQYF
TGTGCCAGCGGAGACGGAGCTGGACTGCTCTCGAAGCAGTACTTC
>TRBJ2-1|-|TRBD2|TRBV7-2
CASSLAGGPGGEQFF
TGTGCCAGCAGTTTAGCGGGGGGGCCGGGTGGTGAGCAGTTCTTC
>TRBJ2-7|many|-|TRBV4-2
CASSQDFQGISYEQYF
TGTGCCAGCAGCCAAGATTTTCAGGGGATTTCCTACGAGCAGTACTTC
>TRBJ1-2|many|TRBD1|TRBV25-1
CASSGTGSGYTF
TGTGCCAGCAGTGGGACAGGGAGTGGCTACACCTTC
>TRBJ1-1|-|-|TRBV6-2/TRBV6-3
CASTERTPDTEAFF
TGTGCCAGCACCGAACGGACGCCGGACACTGAAGCTTTCTTT
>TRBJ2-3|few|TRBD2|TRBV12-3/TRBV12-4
CASSYRTSGVNTDTQYF
TGTGCCAGCAGTTATCGGACTAGCGGGGTCAACACAGATACGCAGTATTTT
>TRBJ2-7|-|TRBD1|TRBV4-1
CASSQRTGGDEQYF
TGCGCCAGCAGCCAAAGGACAGGGGGTGACGAGCAGTACTTC
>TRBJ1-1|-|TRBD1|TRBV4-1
CASSQAPTGAITETFF
TGCGCCAGCAGCCAAGCACCGACAGGGGCCATAACTGAAACTTTCTTT
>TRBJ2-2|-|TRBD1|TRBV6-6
CASRPTGGGTGELFF
TGTGCCAGCAGACCGACAGGGGGAGGCACCGGGGAGCTGTTTTTT
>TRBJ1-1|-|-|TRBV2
CASRPIREETEAFF
TGTGCCAGCAGACCCATCCGAGAGGAAACTGAAGCTTTCTTT
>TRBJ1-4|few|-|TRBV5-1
CASSTEDATNEKLFF
TGCGCCAGCAGCACAGAAGATGCAACTAATGAAAAACTGTTTTTT
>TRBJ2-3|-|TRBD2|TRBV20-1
CSTQTSGGVTDTQYF
TGCAGTACTCAAACTAGCGGGGGGGTCACAGATACGCAGTATTTT
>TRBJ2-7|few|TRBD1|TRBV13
CASSLRQGASEQYF
TGTGCCAGCAGCTTGAGACAGGGAGCGAGCGAGCAGTACTTC
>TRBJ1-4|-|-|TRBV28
CASSSTPQGWEKLFF
TGTGCCAGCAGCTCCACCCCGCAGGGGTGGGAAAAACTGTTTTTT
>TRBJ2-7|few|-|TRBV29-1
CSALRSSSYEQYF
TGCAGCGCATTACGCTCCTCCTCCTACGAGCAGTACTTC
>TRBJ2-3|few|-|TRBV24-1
CATSRPGIDTQYF
TGTGCCACCAGTCGCCCAGGGATAGATACGCAGTATTTT
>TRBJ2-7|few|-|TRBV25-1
CASSGRRDINYEQYF
TGTGCCAGCAGTGGACGTCGGGACATAAACTACGAGCAGTACTTC
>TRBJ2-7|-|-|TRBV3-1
CASSPSTASNYEQYF
TGTGCCAGCAGCCCTTCTACCGCATCCAACTACGAGCAGTACTTC
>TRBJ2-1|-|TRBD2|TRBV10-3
CAISEPTSGTHDEQFF
TGTGCCATCAGTGAGCCGACTAGCGGGACACACGATGAGCAGTTCTTC